These 3 T cell receptor beta chains were sequenced from one sample in a study of CD8 T cells in ankylosing spondylitis. TCRdb reprocessed the 5' RACE reads via MiXCR and lists one record per CDR3 protein. The table records some 250,000 distinct CDR3 sequences, around 9.2% of them present only once. Sequenced: blood, either unsorted or a sorted T cell fraction (not recorded which). The receptors come from a male donor with ankylosing spondylitis or in good health (not recorded which).

This clonotype was picked up many times. This sequence joins TRBV5-5 and TRBJ2-4, with 7 bases lining up with TRBD2. Germline V gene data show CDR1 as SGHKS and CDR2 as YYEKEE (reference sequence). V shed 0 bases, J shed 1 base, and the junction held 4 bases outside the gene matches. The CDR3 is made up of 16 amino acids. The CDR3 DNA follows: TGTGCCAGCAGCTTGGAGGGAGGGTCGGCCAAAAACATTCAGTACTTC. It codes for CASSLEGGSAKNIQYF.

This clonotype appeared many times. The rearrangement uses TRBV29-1 and TRBJ1-2, with D possibly matching TRBD1 (6 bases). Germline V gives CDR1 SQVTM, CDR2 ANQGSEA. With 3 bases removed from V and 4 bases from J, the gap between germline ends came to 9 bases. The CDR3 totals 12 residues. In DNA form, the CDR3 reads TGCAGCGTTGATACAGGGTTCTATGGCTACACCTTC. Protein: CSVDTGFYGYTF.

This clonotype has only a few counts. V is TRBV4-3 and J is TRBJ2-7; TRBD1 matches at 8 bases. V shed 5 bases, J shed 5 bases, and the junction held 8 bases outside the gene matches. Germline V gives CDR1 LGHNA, CDR2 YSLEER. CDR3 length: 14 amino acids. In nucleotides, the CDR3 is TGCGCCAGCAGCTTTCGACAGGGGCAGGACGAGCAGTACTTC. Translation: CASSFRQGQDEQYF.